The 14 T cell receptor beta chains in this list originate from one sample, sequenced in a study of T cell responses to AZD1222 COVID-19 vaccine (dated by TCRdb to the early 2020s). Per the publication, the time point label means: about 28 days (+/-7) after the second vaccine dose. The library was prepared using the immunoSEQ multiplex PCR assay. TCRdb provides this immuneACCESS table in a form limited to in-frame rearrangements. Some clones are lacking; in checked studies, under half of them reflect an unresolved V gene, and why the rest are absent is not known. This sample is represented by over 120,000 clones; nearly 95% of them were singletons. Of the sample, 3.6% is held by the ten largest clones. Sample: peripheral blood, taken 28 days after the second AZD1222 dose. All receptors come from an adult who received the AZD1222 COVID-19 vaccine.

The chain couples TRBV5-6 to TRBJ1-2; perhaps TRBD1 as D (6 bases). V was pared by 4 bases and J by 6 bases, with 16 bases between. CDR1 and CDR2 from the germline V gene are SGHDT and YYEEEE. The CDR3 extends over 14 amino acids. This CDR3 is CASSEWWGAHGYTF. CDR3 nucleotide sequence: TGTGCCAGCAGCGAATGGTGGGGGGCCCATGGCTACACCTTC.

V usage is TRBV19 and J usage is TRBJ1-2, with 7 positions matching TRBD1. The germline V gene has CDR1 LNHDA and CDR2 SQIVND (reference sequence). The CDR3 covers 15 residues. Unmatched junction bases numbered 10, after V lost 6 bases and J lost 3 bases. The CDR3 bases are TGTGCCAGTAGCCCCGGGACAGATAGGGACTATGGCTACACCTTC. It is translated as CASSPGTDRDYGYTF.

V and J are TRBV27 and TRBJ2-3; D gene unclear. In germline, CDR1 is MNHEY, CDR2 SMNVEV (reference sequence). V gave up 11 bases and J gave up 4 bases, with 13 bases separating them. The CDR3 is 12 residues long. CDR3 DNA sequence: TGTGCCGCCGGAAGGGTGGCAGATACGCAGTATTTT. Its translation: CAAGRVADTQYF.

The chain employs TRBV4-1 and TRBJ2-3; TRBD2 matches at 8 bases. V lost 3 bases, J lost 0 bases, and 2 bases stayed unmatched. The CDR3 runs 15 residues. Germline V gene data show CDR1 as MGHRA and CDR2 as YSYEKL. CDR3 protein: CASSQIAGSTDTQYF. In DNA form, the CDR3 reads TGCGCCAGCAGCCAGATAGCGGGGAGCACAGATACGCAGTATTTT.

CDR3 in amino acids: CSASQPGQGNNEQFF. CDR3 DNA: TGCAGTGCTAGTCAGCCGGGACAGGGAAACAATGAGCAGTTCTTC. The chain links TRBV20-1 to TRBJ2-1, with 9 positions matching TRBD1. Trimming removed 3 bases from V and 5 bases from J; junction bases left unmatched: 8. CDR1 is DFQATT and CDR2 is SNEGSKA in the germline V gene (reference sequence). This CDR3 is 15 amino acids long.

This rearrangement joins TRBV28 to TRBJ2-7, with TRBD1 identical over 9 bases. The germline V gene encodes CDR1 MDHEN and CDR2 SYDVKM. Trimming cost V 7 bases and J 4 bases; bases outside gene matches: 11. The length of the CDR3 is 15 residues. The CDR3 DNA is TGTGCCAGCACCCTGTACGGGACAGGGCAATACGAGCAGTACTTC. Translating gives CASTLYGTGQYEQYF. The variable domain in full, completed from reference TRBV28 and TRBJ2-7, reads DVKVTQSSRYLVKRTGEKVFLECVQDMDHENMFWYRQDPGLGLRLIYFSYDVKMKEKGDIPEGYSVSREKKERFSLILESASTNQTSMYLCASTLYGTGQYEQYFGPGTRLTVT.

The chain couples TRBV30 to TRBJ1-1, with D possibly being TRBD1 (6 bases). V was pared by 1 base and J by 11 bases, with 14 bases between. CDR3 size: 12 residues. Germline V CDR1 and CDR2: GTSNPN, SVGIG (reference sequence). CDR3 sequence: CAWSEGVLRAFF. Here the CDR3 DNA reads TGTGCCTGGAGTGAGGGGGTTCTCAGGGCTTTCTTT.

This clone was seen just once. The rearrangement uses TRBV7-9 and TRBJ2-6, with D unresolved. V was shortened by 3 bases and J by 1 base, with 7 bases between the two germline ends. This CDR3 contains 15 residues. The germline gives CDR1 SEHNR, CDR2 FQNEAQ (reference sequence). Written as DNA, the CDR3 is TGTGCCAGCAGCTTTTTTAGGTCTGGGGCCAACGTCCTGACTTTC. As protein: CASSFFRSGANVLTF.

The chain couples TRBV27 to TRBJ1-5; 8 bases are a match to TRBD1. Germline V gene lookup returns CDR1 MNHEY and CDR2 SMNVEV (reference sequence). V lost 2 bases to trimming and J lost 0 bases; unmatched junction nucleotides: 0. This CDR3 contains 15 residues. CDR3 DNA: TGTGCCAGCAGTTTAGGACAGGGTAGCAATCAGCCCCAGCATTTT. It yields the protein CASSLGQGSNQPQHF.

The CDR3 loop is CASSQDLYYTIYF. The CDR3 nucleotides are TGCGCCAGCAGCCAAGATTTGTATTACACCATATATTTT. The chain is built from TRBV4-1 and TRBJ1-3; D is ambiguous. Germline lookup yields CDR1 MGHRA and CDR2 YSYEKL. V dropped 0 bases and J dropped 8 bases, with 8 bases sitting between them. The CDR3 has 13 amino acids.

This clone was seen a handful of times. The CDR3 reads CASSLGEKSNQPQHF. The CDR3, as DNA: TGTGCCAGCAGCTTAGGAGAGAAAAGCAATCAGCCCCAGCATTTT. The chain joins TRBV11-2 to TRBJ1-5; D remains ambiguous. CDR1 and CDR2 from the germline V gene are SGHAT and FQNNGV. This CDR3 contains 15 residues. V lost 1 base to trimming and J lost 1 base, with 8 bases between them.

This chain uses TRBV11-2 with TRBJ1-2, with D unclear. Trimming shortened V by 1 base and J by 3 bases, and 9 bases separated the two germline ends. Germline lookup yields CDR1 SGHAT and CDR2 FQNNGV. This CDR3 is 14 amino acids long. The CDR3, as DNA: TGTGCCAGCAGCTTAGTCGGGTTGGACTATGGCTACACCTTC. Its translation is CASSLVGLDYGYTF. Supplemented by reference TRBV11-2 and TRBJ1-2, the full variable domain reads EAGVAQSPRYKIIEKRQSVAFWCNPISGHATLYWYQQILGQGPKLLIQFQNNGVVDDSQLPKDRFSAERLKGVDSTLKIQPAKLEDSAVYLCASSLVGLDYGYTFGSGTRLTVV.

The chain couples TRBV6-5 to TRBJ1-2, with a weak D call TRBD1 (5 bases). The CDR3 spans 15 residues. Germline lookup yields CDR1 MNHEY and CDR2 SVGAGI. Between the trimmed V and J ends, which lost 6 bases and 5 bases, there was a span of 19 bases. CDR3 region: CASRIRPGLEYGYTF. CDR3 DNA: TGTGCCAGCAGGATTAGACCGGGACTGGAGTATGGCTACACCTTC.

This sequence joins TRBV7-3 and TRBJ1-3; the D is unclear. This CDR3 comprises 13 residues. V was clipped by 1 base and J by 4 bases, with 5 bases between them. Germline CDR1 is SGHTA and CDR2 is FQGTGA. The CDR3 DNA reads TGTGCCAGCAGCTTAAAGGGAGGAAACACCATATATTTT. Its translation is CASSLKGGNTIYF.